The source of this T cell receptor beta chain is a study of blood T cell repertoires in COVID-19. The overall study: The United States, Italy and Spain were the sources of the acute and convalescent COVID-19 samples. Sources were T cells, B-cell-depleted T cells, or PBMCs; the material itself was cDNA or gDNA.

Per the original data handling: The authors estimated nucleated cell counts from reference gene primer amplification. Some clones are missing from TCRdb's copy, which holds only in-frame ones; the method was immunoSEQ multiplex PCR. V, J and clone size are taken as reported in that table, and D and trimming were inferred from the DNA itself. The data contain about 53,000 clones, nearly 90% of them singletons. Germline V gives CDR1 SGHRS, CDR2 YFSETQ. Trimming cost V 0 bases and J 4 bases; bases outside gene matches: 7. This CDR3 spans 16 amino acids. The rearrangement links TRBV5-1 to TRBJ2-7, with TRBD2 identical over 10 bases. The receptor was derived from a man in his 60s with active COVID-19. Sequences were obtained from peripheral blood. The CDR3 region has the DNA TGCGCCAGCAGCTTGGCTCCTAGCGGGAGTCGGTACGAGCAGTACTTC. Protein product: CASSLAPSGSRYEQYF.